The rows below give T cell receptor beta chains drawn from one sample of a study of CD8+ T cells in alopecia areata. Repertoires were generated with immunoSEQ multiplex PCR, while TCRdb's copy carries only in-frame clones and drops some. The data contain some 200,000 clones, roughly 60% of them singletons. Specimen: CD4+ T cells sorted from blood, collected at week 24, from a patient treated with tofacitinib. Receptors originate from a human donor with alopecia areata. Both conserved end residues are part of each CDR3. Fields, in order: D gene, J gene, clone size, V gene, CDR3 protein, CDR3 DNA. The D gene is left open where the match is weak. A row's size may be missing; if present it is once, few, many or a size class.

d_call: -
j_call: TRBJ2-3
clone_size: -
v_call: TRBV4-3
cdr3_aa: CASSQLRSNADTQYF
cdr3_nt: TGCGCCAGCAGCCAACTCCGGTCGAATGCAGATACGCAGTATTTT

d_call: -
j_call: TRBJ2-1
clone_size: once
v_call: TRBV30
cdr3_aa: CAWSVLLRYTYNEQFF
cdr3_nt: TGTGCCTGGAGTGTACTTTTGCGGTATACCTACAATGAGCAGTTCTTC

d_call: -
j_call: TRBJ2-7
clone_size: -
v_call: TRBV15
cdr3_aa: CATSSGVNRDHEQYF
cdr3_nt: TGTGCCACCAGCAGCGGCGTGAACAGGGACCACGAGCAGTACTTC

d_call: TRBD1
j_call: TRBJ1-2
clone_size: -
v_call: TRBV29-1
cdr3_aa: CSVRQGGTGYTF
cdr3_nt: TGCAGCGTTCGACAGGGGGGGACCGGCTACACCTTC

d_call: -
j_call: TRBJ2-2
clone_size: -
v_call: TRBV9
cdr3_aa: CASSVGVRVTGELFF
cdr3_nt: TGTGCCAGCAGCGTAGGAGTCAGAGTCACCGGGGAGCTGTTTTTT

d_call: -
j_call: TRBJ1-1
clone_size: -
v_call: TRBV10-3
cdr3_aa: CAISDPHRAGGTEAFF
cdr3_nt: TGTGCCATCAGTGACCCACACAGGGCGGGGGGAACTGAAGCTTTCTTT

d_call: TRBD1
j_call: TRBJ1-2
clone_size: few
v_call: TRBV19
cdr3_aa: CASSIAGTDLWDGYTF
cdr3_nt: TGTGCCAGTAGCATCGCCGGGACAGATCTTTGGGATGGCTACACCTTC

d_call: -
j_call: TRBJ1-5
clone_size: -
v_call: TRBV4-1
cdr3_aa: CASSAQGDFHQPQHF
cdr3_nt: TGCGCCAGCAGCGCACAAGGAGATTTTCATCAGCCCCAGCATTTT

d_call: TRBD2
j_call: TRBJ2-5
clone_size: -
v_call: TRBV15
cdr3_aa: CATSRDRGGTTYQETQYF
cdr3_nt: TGTGCCACCAGCAGAGATCGCGGGGGGACGACGTACCAAGAGACCCAGTACTTC

d_call: -
j_call: TRBJ2-6
clone_size: -
v_call: TRBV4-1
cdr3_aa: CASSQGFSGANVLTF
cdr3_nt: TGCGCCAGCAGCCAAGGGTTCTCTGGGGCCAACGTCCTGACTTTC

d_call: -
j_call: TRBJ2-3
clone_size: -
v_call: TRBV6-5
cdr3_aa: CASRKEADTQYF
cdr3_nt: TGTGCCAGCAGGAAGGAGGCAGATACGCAGTATTTT

d_call: -
j_call: TRBJ1-2
clone_size: -
v_call: TRBV29-1
cdr3_aa: CSVEEGMRNYGYTF
cdr3_nt: TGCAGCGTTGAAGAAGGAATGAGGAACTATGGCTACACCTTC

d_call: TRBD2
j_call: TRBJ2-1
clone_size: -
v_call: TRBV5-6
cdr3_aa: CASSWGTSGDNEQFF
cdr3_nt: TGTGCCAGCAGCTGGGGGACTAGCGGGGACAATGAGCAGTTCTTC

d_call: -
j_call: TRBJ1-1
clone_size: few
v_call: TRBV25-1
cdr3_aa: CASMGGWTEAFF
cdr3_nt: TGTGCCAGCATGGGGGGCTGGACTGAAGCTTTCTTT

d_call: TRBD2
j_call: TRBJ2-7
clone_size: -
v_call: TRBV6-6
cdr3_aa: CASSYSTSGDEQYF
cdr3_nt: TGTGCCAGCAGTTACTCTACTAGCGGGGACGAGCAGTACTTC

d_call: -
j_call: TRBJ2-7
clone_size: once
v_call: TRBV5-1
cdr3_aa: CASSPQFAEQYF
cdr3_nt: TGCGCCAGCAGCCCGCAGTTCGCCGAGCAGTACTTC

d_call: -
j_call: TRBJ2-7
clone_size: many
v_call: TRBV7-2
cdr3_aa: CASTQDPNRAREQYF
cdr3_nt: TGTGCCAGCACCCAGGACCCGAATCGGGCACGTGAGCAGTACTTC

d_call: TRBD2
j_call: TRBJ2-1
clone_size: -
v_call: TRBV6-1
cdr3_aa: CASSSSGGSGEQFF
cdr3_nt: TGTGCCAGCAGTTCTAGCGGGGGGTCAGGTGAGCAGTTCTTC

d_call: TRBD1
j_call: TRBJ1-1
clone_size: -
v_call: TRBV6-6
cdr3_aa: CASSYSGQANTEAFF
cdr3_nt: TGTGCCAGCAGTTACTCGGGACAGGCGAACACTGAAGCTTTCTTT

d_call: -
j_call: TRBJ1-1
clone_size: few
v_call: TRBV23-1
cdr3_aa: CARIPWSCTEAFF
cdr3_nt: TGCGCCAGAATACCTTGGAGTTGTACTGAAGCTTTCTTT

d_call: -
j_call: TRBJ2-5
clone_size: -
v_call: TRBV7-2
cdr3_aa: CASSLYQETQYF
cdr3_nt: TGTGCCAGCAGCTTATACCAAGAGACCCAGTACTTC

d_call: TRBD2
j_call: TRBJ2-3
clone_size: -
v_call: TRBV18
cdr3_aa: CASSLAGGPADTQYF
cdr3_nt: TGTGCCAGCTCCCTAGCGGGGGGGCCGGCAGATACGCAGTATTTT

d_call: -
j_call: TRBJ2-7
clone_size: -
v_call: TRBV25-1
cdr3_aa: CASSEGKFGAYEQYF
cdr3_nt: TGTGCCAGCAGTGAAGGGAAGTTTGGGGCCTACGAGCAGTACTTC

d_call: TRBD2
j_call: TRBJ2-7
clone_size: few
v_call: TRBV7-2
cdr3_aa: CASSLSSLAGRYEQYF
cdr3_nt: TGTGCCAGCAGCTTATCTTCGCTAGCGGGGCGATACGAGCAGTACTTC

d_call: -
j_call: TRBJ2-7
clone_size: -
v_call: TRBV29-1
cdr3_aa: CSVEFLYEQYF
cdr3_nt: TGCAGCGTTGAATTCCTATACGAGCAGTACTTC

d_call: TRBD1
j_call: TRBJ1-1
clone_size: few
v_call: TRBV19
cdr3_aa: CASRAGQNLPGVF
cdr3_nt: TGTGCCAGTAGGGCGGGACAGAATTTACCCGGGGTCTTT